The 21 T cell receptor beta chains in this list originate from one sample, sequenced in a study of cytomegalovirus exposure and HLA in healthy donors. Sequencing was performed with immunoSEQ multiplex PCR; in TCRdb, only in-frame clones are kept and a portion is missing. The sample has some 150,000 clones, roughly 91% seen once. The specimen was PBMCs. The receptors originated from a young woman in good health and CMV-seropositive.

This clone occurred once. This chain joins TRBV11-2 and TRBJ1-3; D is unclear. The ends were cut back, 3 bases at V and 4 bases at J, with 7 bases in the middle. Germline loops: CDR1 SGHAT, CDR2 FQNNGV. The CDR3 consists of 13 residues. CDR3 nucleotides: TGTGCCAGCAGCTTTTCCCGGGGAAACACCATATATTTT. It yields the protein CASSFSRGNTIYF.

A word on this clone: Given the absence of the conserved phenylalanine or tryptophan at the CDR3 end, a read error is likely. The DNA is omitted, as the CDR3 cannot be located on it reliably, and the CDR3 follows TCRdb's listing. This chain connects TRBV7-7 to TRBJ1-2. 11 amino acids form the CDR3, both terminal residues included. The V gene's germline CDR1 is SSHAT and CDR2 FNYEAQ (reference sequence). The CDR3 region is CASSLAKPRSP.

The chain employs TRBV28 and TRBJ2-3; D possibly corresponds to TRBD2 (6 bases). There are 15 residues in the CDR3. Germline V gene sequence: CDR1 MDHEN, CDR2 SYDVKM. With 5 bases removed from V and 3 bases from J, the gap between germline ends came to 15 bases. The CDR3, as DNA: TGTGCCAGCAGTCCCCTGGCCGGGAGAACAGATACGCAGTATTTT. Protein product: CASSPLAGRTDTQYF.

This clone turned up a few times. CDR3 coding DNA: TGCGCCAGCAGCCAGTCGGGAGTCTCCTACGAGCAGTACTTC. Translated, it gives CASSQSGVSYEQYF. The V call is TRBV4-3, the J call TRBJ2-7; D is possibly TRBD2 (6 bases). This CDR3 is built from 14 residues. Germline V gene data show CDR1 as LGHNA and CDR2 as YSLEER. Trimming cost V 3 bases and J 0 bases, with 9 bases left between them.

Only one count was recorded for this clone. This chain uses TRBV6-6 with TRBJ2-5, with D maybe TRBD2 (7 bases). The length of the CDR3 is 14 residues. Germline CDR1 is MNHNY and CDR2 is SVGAGI (reference sequence). V was clipped by 2 bases and J by 4 bases, with 11 bases between them. CDR3 sequence reads: CASSYGGAGETQYF. The CDR3 DNA reads TGTGCCAGCAGTTACGGGGGGGCGGGAGAGACCCAGTACTTC.

V and J are TRBV13 and TRBJ2-4; 7 bases fit TRBD2. The germline V gene has CDR1 PRHDT and CDR2 FYEKMQ (reference sequence). This CDR3 contains 16 residues. The J segment lost 4 bases and the V segment lost 5 bases, leaving 11 bases of the junction unmatched. The CDR3: CASSPRTRKEKNIQYF. The CDR3 bases are TGTGCCAGCAGCCCACGGACTAGAAAGGAGAAAAACATTCAGTACTTC. The full variable domain, rest sourced from reference TRBV13 and TRBJ2-4, is AAGVIQSPRHLIKEKRETATLKCYPIPRHDTVYWYQQGPGQDPQFLISFYEKMQSDKGSIPDRFSAQQFSDYHSELNMSSLELGDSALYFCASSPRTRKEKNIQYFGAGTRLSVL.

The chain recombines TRBV19 with TRBJ2-1; 9 bases agree with TRBD2. From germline, CDR1 is LNHDA and CDR2 SQIVND (reference sequence). This CDR3 region has 15 residues. V gave up 3 bases and J gave up 7 bases; unmatched junction bases: 7. This CDR3 reads CASSILAGFGNEQFF. The CDR3 DNA reads as TGTGCCAGTAGTATTCTAGCGGGATTCGGGAATGAGCAGTTCTTC.

The V call is TRBV4-1, the J call TRBJ2-7; 14 bases map to TRBD2. Germline V gene data show CDR1 as MGHRA and CDR2 as YSYEKL. Unmatched junction bases numbered 8, after V lost 5 bases and J lost 5 bases. There are 16 residues in the CDR3. Written as DNA, the CDR3 is TGCGCCAGCAGCACGGGACTAGCGGGAGAAGGAAACGAGCAGTACTTC. Translating gives CASSTGLAGEGNEQYF.

The chain links TRBV7-9 to TRBJ1-3; D call uncertain. This CDR3 comprises 16 residues. V lost 3 bases to trimming and J lost 0 bases, with 12 bases between them. Looked up from germline, CDR1 is SEHNR and CDR2 is FQNEAQ (reference sequence). CDR3 in amino acids: CASSFQGLNSGNTIYF. DNA of the CDR3: TGTGCCAGCAGCTTCCAAGGACTCAACTCTGGAAACACCATATATTTT.

This clone appeared once. The V gene is TRBV9, the J gene TRBJ2-7; 10 nucleotides align to TRBD1. The ends lost 1 base at V and 6 bases at J; junction bases unmatched: 4. The germline V gene encodes CDR1 SGDLS and CDR2 YYNGEE. CDR3 length: 14 amino acids. CDR3 coding DNA: TGTGCCAGCAGCGTATACCGGGACAGGGGCGAGCAGTACTTC. Amino acid sequence: CASSVYRDRGEQYF.

This clone was recorded once. This rearrangement joins TRBV28 to TRBJ1-1, with 7 bases aligning to TRBD1. From germline, CDR1 is MDHEN and CDR2 SYDVKM. The CDR3 sequence is 15 residues long. Losses at the gene ends were 7 bases for V and 1 base for J; bases not matched to a gene: 9. CDR3 in DNA: TGTGCCAGCAAAGGACAGGAGAGTCCGAACACTGAAGCTTTCTTT. Amino acids: CASKGQESPNTEAFF.

This clone appeared once. The chain joins TRBV6-5 to TRBJ1-4; 9 bases are a match to TRBD1. CDR3 length equals 14 residues. CDR1 is MNHEY, CDR2 SVGAGI, per germline. The ends lost 6 bases at V and 7 bases at J; junction bases unmatched: 6. The CDR3 bases are TGTGCCAGCAGCGCGGGACAGGGTGGTGAAAAACTGTTTTTT. Protein sequence: CASSAGQGGEKLFF.

In nucleotides, the CDR3 is TGTGCCTGGGGGCTCGGGGACACCATATATTTT. It yields the protein CAWGLGDTIYF. The rearrangement uses TRBV7-3 and TRBJ1-3; TRBD1 is a possible D gene (6 bases). Germline V CDR1 and CDR2: SGHTA, FQGTGA. The CDR3 length is 11 residues. Between the trimmed V and J ends, which lost 11 bases and 8 bases, there was a span of 13 bases.

V usage is TRBV28 and J usage is TRBJ2-3, with D perhaps matching TRBD1 (5 bases). This CDR3 comprises 13 residues. The germline gives CDR1 MDHEN, CDR2 SYDVKM. V lost 8 bases and J lost 0, with 9 bases in between. The CDR3: CASVDISTDTQYF. CDR3 coding DNA: TGTGCCAGCGTGGACATCAGCACAGATACGCAGTATTTT. Together with reference TRBV28 and TRBJ2-3, the CDR3 gives the full variable domain: DVKVTQSSRYLVKRTGEKVFLECVQDMDHENMFWYRQDPGLGLRLIYFSYDVKMKEKGDIPEGYSVSREKKERFSLILESASTNQTSMYLCASVDISTDTQYFGPGTRLTVL.

The J gene is TRBJ1-1, the V gene TRBV11-3, with D maybe TRBD1 (6 bases). CDR1 is SGHNT, CDR2 YENEEA, per germline. V dropped 5 bases and J dropped 4 bases, with 14 bases sitting between them. The CDR3 consists of 14 residues. CDR3 region: CASSPQGGGTEAFF. The CDR3 DNA reads as TGTGCCAGCAGCCCACAGGGCGGCGGCACTGAAGCTTTCTTT.

This clone was seen more than once but under ten times. The chain carries TRBV5-8 and TRBJ1-1; a weak D match, TRBD1 (5 bases). Germline assignment: CDR1 SGHTS and CDR2 YDEGEE. CDR3 length equals 15 residues. The ends were cut back, 5 bases at V and 0 bases at J, with 14 bases in the middle. CDR3 in amino acids: CASRSPGGLNTEAFF. CDR3 DNA: TGTGCCAGCAGATCGCCGGGGGGTCTGAACACTGAAGCTTTCTTT.

The CDR3 nucleotides are TGTGCCATCAGTGAGGACAGGGGGCTCGGCTACACCTTC. Translating it yields CAISEDRGLGYTF. The chain combines TRBV10-3 with TRBJ1-2; 10 nucleotides line up with TRBD1. The CDR3 has 13 residues. Germline trimming cut 2 bases from V and 8 bases from J; bases unmatched to any gene: 2. Germline V gives CDR1 ENHRY, CDR2 SYGVKD.

This chain joins TRBV28 and TRBJ2-2; D is perhaps TRBD1 (6 bases). The length of the CDR3 is 15 residues. V was pared by 4 bases and J by 1 base, with 10 bases between. Germline V gives CDR1 MDHEN, CDR2 SYDVKM. CDR3 amino acids: CASSSPRGNTGELFF. Written as DNA, the CDR3 is TGTGCCAGCAGTTCCCCCAGGGGGAACACCGGGGAGCTGTTTTTT. Supplemented by reference TRBV28 and TRBJ2-2, the full variable domain reads DVKVTQSSRYLVKRTGEKVFLECVQDMDHENMFWYRQDPGLGLRLIYFSYDVKMKEKGDIPEGYSVSREKKERFSLILESASTNQTSMYLCASSSPRGNTGELFFGEGSRLTVL.

This chain uses TRBV4-2 with TRBJ2-2, with D perhaps given as TRBD1 or TRBD2 (5 bases each). The CDR3 has 15 amino acids. Germline lookup yields CDR1 LGHNA and CDR2 YNFKEQ. V lost 4 bases and J lost 2, with 11 bases in between. The CDR3 reads CASSRDRLNTGELFF. CDR3 nucleotides: TGTGCCAGCAGCCGAGACAGACTAAACACCGGGGAGCTGTTTTTT.

V gene TRBV19 combines with J gene TRBJ1-2, with 7 nucleotides matching TRBD1. The CDR3 is 18 amino acids. The V gene's germline CDR1 is LNHDA and CDR2 SQIVND (reference sequence). J lost 0 bases, V lost 3 bases, and 13 bases had no gene match. The DNA of the CDR3 is TGTGCCAGTAGTATTCGAGGGGGACAGAGCCCCTCTAACTATGGCTACACCTTC. This encodes CASSIRGGQSPSNYGYTF.

The chain couples TRBV30 to TRBJ1-5, with 9 nucleotides matching TRBD1. The germline gives CDR1 GTSNPN, CDR2 SVGIG (reference sequence). With V trimmed by 0 bases and J by 8 bases, 5 bases remained unmatched. CDR3 size: 14 residues. For the CDR3, the DNA is TGTGCCTGGAGTGTACGACAGGGGGTTAAGCCCCAGCATTTT. It specifies CAWSVRQGVKPQHF.